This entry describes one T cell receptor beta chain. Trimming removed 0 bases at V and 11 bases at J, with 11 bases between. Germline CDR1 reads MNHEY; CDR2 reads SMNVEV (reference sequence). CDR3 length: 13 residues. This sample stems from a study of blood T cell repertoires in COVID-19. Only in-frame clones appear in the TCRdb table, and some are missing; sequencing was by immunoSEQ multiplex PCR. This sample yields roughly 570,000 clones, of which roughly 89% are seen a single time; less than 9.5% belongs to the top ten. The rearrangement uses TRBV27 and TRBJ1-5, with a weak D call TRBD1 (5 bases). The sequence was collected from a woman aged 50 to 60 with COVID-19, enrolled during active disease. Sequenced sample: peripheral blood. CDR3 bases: TGTGCCAGCAGTTTATCGGTGGGGCAGGCCCAGCATTTT. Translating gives CASSLSVGQAQHF.